A selection of T cell receptor beta chains follows, all from one sample in a study of beta chain features in type 1 diabetes. Libraries were prepared by immunoSEQ multiplex PCR; TCRdb keeps only in-frame clonotypes and omits some of them. The sample has about 660,000 clones; about 14% are singletons. The sample consisted of naive CD4+ T cells from blood. The receptors were sampled from a man younger than 35 with type 1 diabetes. Both conserved end residues are part of each CDR3. A D gene is named only where the DNA matches it firmly. Part of the rows lack a size; the others show once, few, many or a class for expanded clones.

CDR3nt: TGTGCCTGGACAGGGAAGTTATATGGCAATCAGCCCCAGCATTTT
CDR3aa: CAWTGKLYGNQPQHF
d_gene: NA
j_gene: TRBJ1-5
v_gene: TRBV30
abundance: few

CDR3nt: TGTGCCACCAGCAGAGATTGGGGGGTTAACTATGGCTACACCTTC
CDR3aa: CATSRDWGVNYGYTF
d_gene: NA
j_gene: TRBJ1-2
v_gene: TRBV15
abundance: few

CDR3nt: TGTGCCAGCAGCTTAAGCTCCAGGGTGGCTTTCTTT
CDR3aa: CASSLSSRVAFF
d_gene: NA
j_gene: TRBJ1-1
v_gene: TRBV7-2
abundance: few

CDR3nt: TGTGCCAGCAGCCCTTCGGGCCCCACGGAAGAGACCCAGTACTTC
CDR3aa: CASSPSGPTEETQYF
d_gene: NA
j_gene: TRBJ2-5
v_gene: TRBV7-2
abundance: few

CDR3nt: TGTGCCAGCTCACCTTCACTAGGGGGAGACTACGAGCAGTACTTC
CDR3aa: CASSPSLGGDYEQYF
d_gene: NA
j_gene: TRBJ2-7
v_gene: TRBV18
abundance: NA

CDR3nt: TGTGCCAGCTCAATCTACAGGGTGGCTCAGCCCCAGCATTTT
CDR3aa: CASSIYRVAQPQHF
d_gene: NA
j_gene: TRBJ1-5
v_gene: TRBV18
abundance: few

CDR3nt: TGTGCCAGCTCCACCGGCCGGAATGAGCAGTTCTTC
CDR3aa: CASSTGRNEQFF
d_gene: NA
j_gene: TRBJ2-1
v_gene: TRBV18
abundance: NA

CDR3nt: TGTGCCAGTAGTATAGGGCCGAATCAGCCCCAGCATTTT
CDR3aa: CASSIGPNQPQHF
d_gene: NA
j_gene: TRBJ1-5
v_gene: TRBV19
abundance: few

CDR3nt: TGTGCCTGGAGTATGAGCGGGGCCTACGAGCAGTACTTC
CDR3aa: CAWSMSGAYEQYF
d_gene: TRBD2
j_gene: TRBJ2-7
v_gene: TRBV30
abundance: few

CDR3nt: TGCGCCAGCAGCTTTGGGGTAAGGAATGAGCAGTTCTTC
CDR3aa: CASSFGVRNEQFF
d_gene: NA
j_gene: TRBJ2-1
v_gene: TRBV5-1
abundance: few

CDR3nt: TGTGCCAGCAGCTTTCGAGCGGGGGTCTACGAGCAGTACTTC
CDR3aa: CASSFRAGVYEQYF
d_gene: TRBD2
j_gene: TRBJ2-7
v_gene: TRBV7-2
abundance: NA

CDR3nt: TGCAGTGCTTCAGGGTACGAGCAGTACTTC
CDR3aa: CSASGYEQYF
d_gene: NA
j_gene: TRBJ2-7
v_gene: TRBV20-1
abundance: few

CDR3nt: TGCAGCGTTGCCGGGACAAGCTACGAGCAGTACTTC
CDR3aa: CSVAGTSYEQYF
d_gene: NA
j_gene: TRBJ2-7
v_gene: TRBV29-1
abundance: NA

CDR3nt: TGCGCCAGCAGCCAGGGACAGGGGAGGACAGATACGCAGTATTTT
CDR3aa: CASSQGQGRTDTQYF
d_gene: TRBD1
j_gene: TRBJ2-3
v_gene: TRBV4-3
abundance: NA

CDR3nt: TGTGCCAGCTCACCCTACAGGGAGAACACTGAAGCTTTCTTT
CDR3aa: CASSPYRENTEAFF
d_gene: NA
j_gene: TRBJ1-1
v_gene: TRBV18
abundance: NA

CDR3nt: TGCGCCAGCACCATCCTCCCGGGGCAGGAGGAGACCCAGTACTTC
CDR3aa: CASTILPGQEETQYF
d_gene: NA
j_gene: TRBJ2-5
v_gene: TRBV5-1
abundance: few

CDR3nt: TGTGCTAGCAGCTTAACTAGAAGTGGCGCAGAGACCCAGTACTTC
CDR3aa: CASSLTRSGAETQYF
d_gene: NA
j_gene: TRBJ2-5
v_gene: TRBV7-7
abundance: NA

CDR3nt: TGTGCCATCAGTGAGAAGGCCACAGGGAATGAGCAGTTCTTC
CDR3aa: CAISEKATGNEQFF
d_gene: NA
j_gene: TRBJ2-1
v_gene: TRBV10-3
abundance: NA

CDR3nt: TGTGCGCCTCGGACAGGGGAGAACACTGAAGCTTTCTTT
CDR3aa: CAPRTGENTEAFF
d_gene: TRBD1
j_gene: TRBJ1-1
v_gene: TRBV27
abundance: NA

CDR3nt: TGTGCCAGCAGCTCCCTATCCGGGACAGGGGATTACAATGAGCAGTTCTTC
CDR3aa: CASSSLSGTGDYNEQFF
d_gene: TRBD1
j_gene: TRBJ2-1
v_gene: TRBV11-2
abundance: NA

CDR3nt: TGTGCCAGCTCACCACCGTCCCCCAAGGCGTCCAATGAGCAGTTCTTC
CDR3aa: CASSPPSPKASNEQFF
d_gene: NA
j_gene: TRBJ2-1
v_gene: TRBV18
abundance: few

CDR3nt: TGTGCCAGCAGCCCCGTCTCGGGACAGGGAGGGCAGGGTAATGAAAAACTGTTTTTT
CDR3aa: CASSPVSGQGGQGNEKLFF
d_gene: TRBD1
j_gene: TRBJ1-4
v_gene: TRBV7-2
abundance: few

CDR3nt: TGTGCCAGTACGGGGGGCAATGAGCAGTTCTTC
CDR3aa: CASTGGNEQFF
d_gene: TRBD2
j_gene: TRBJ2-1
v_gene: TRBV19
abundance: NA

CDR3nt: TGTGCCAGCAGCCAAGCAGGGGCCGCCTATAGCAATCAGCCCCAGCATTTT
CDR3aa: CASSQAGAAYSNQPQHF
d_gene: NA
j_gene: TRBJ1-5
v_gene: TRBV7-9
abundance: NA

CDR3nt: TGTGCCTGGAATCCCGGGACAGAACCTTACGAGCAGTACTTC
CDR3aa: CAWNPGTEPYEQYF
d_gene: TRBD1
j_gene: TRBJ2-7
v_gene: TRBV30
abundance: few

CDR3nt: TGTGCCATCACTCCGGAGAGGGGGCGTAGCGGGGAGCTGTTTTTT
CDR3aa: CAITPERGRSGELFF
d_gene: TRBD1
j_gene: TRBJ2-2
v_gene: TRBV10-3
abundance: NA

CDR3nt: TGTGCCAGCAGTCCCTCCGGGACAGAAGTCACAGATACGCAGTATTTT
CDR3aa: CASSPSGTEVTDTQYF
d_gene: TRBD1
j_gene: TRBJ2-3
v_gene: TRBV28
abundance: few

CDR3nt: TGTGCCAGCAGACGAGTACTAGCGGGAGTCCATGAGCAGTTCTTC
CDR3aa: CASRRVLAGVHEQFF
d_gene: TRBD2
j_gene: TRBJ2-1
v_gene: TRBV7-9
abundance: NA

CDR3nt: TGCGCCAGCAGCGCACAGGGGATTCAGGTGTCTGGAAACACCATATATTTT
CDR3aa: CASSAQGIQVSGNTIYF
d_gene: TRBD1
j_gene: TRBJ1-3
v_gene: TRBV5-1
abundance: NA

CDR3nt: TGTGCCAGCAGCTTGGGAGTGAACACTGAAGCTTTCTTT
CDR3aa: CASSLGVNTEAFF
d_gene: NA
j_gene: TRBJ1-1
v_gene: TRBV5-4
abundance: few

CDR3nt: TGTGCCAGCAAGAGAGGAGGTGCTCTTGCAGATACGCAGTATTTT
CDR3aa: CASKRGGALADTQYF
d_gene: NA
j_gene: TRBJ2-3
v_gene: TRBV7-9
abundance: NA

CDR3nt: TGTGCCAGCAGATTTAGCGGGATCACCTCCTACAATGAGCAGTTCTTC
CDR3aa: CASRFSGITSYNEQFF
d_gene: TRBD2
j_gene: TRBJ2-1
v_gene: TRBV28
abundance: few

CDR3nt: TGTGCCAGCAGGGCGGGAGCAGTCAATGAGCAGTTCTTC
CDR3aa: CASRAGAVNEQFF
d_gene: TRBD2
j_gene: TRBJ2-1
v_gene: TRBV11-2
abundance: NA

CDR3nt: TGTGCCAGCAGCTTAGTCAGGATTAATTCACCCCTCCACTTT
CDR3aa: CASSLVRINSPLHF
d_gene: NA
j_gene: TRBJ1-6
v_gene: TRBV7-2
abundance: few

CDR3nt: TGTGCCAGCAGCCAATATAGCAATCAGCCCCAGCATTTT
CDR3aa: CASSQYSNQPQHF
d_gene: NA
j_gene: TRBJ1-5
v_gene: TRBV4-2
abundance: NA

CDR3nt: TGTGCCAGCAAGACAGGGGTGCGGGGCTACACCTTC
CDR3aa: CASKTGVRGYTF
d_gene: TRBD1
j_gene: TRBJ1-2
v_gene: TRBV28
abundance: NA

CDR3nt: TGTGCCAGTAGTTTACCCGCCGGGACCAACTACAATGAGCAGTTCTTC
CDR3aa: CASSLPAGTNYNEQFF
d_gene: NA
j_gene: TRBJ2-1
v_gene: TRBV19
abundance: NA